One sample yielded the 31 T cell receptor beta chains listed below, sequenced in a study of T-cell reconstitution after alpha-beta-depleted transplantation in children. Unique molecular identifiers were used to barcode this TCRbeta library. TCRdb redid the calling of the PCR reads with MiXCR, one entry per CDR3 protein. The data show around 250,000 distinct CDR3 sequences, approximately 8% seen once. Sequencing was performed on PBMCs, mostly from graft donor cells, taken 180 days after TCRalphabeta/CD19-depleted stem cell transplant. Receptors originate from a male patient between 5 and 17 years old who had a stem cell transplant for acute lymphoblastic leukemia, so the T cells may come from the graft donor.

This clonotype was counted ten times or more. The genes are TRBV27 and TRBJ1-5; D is possibly TRBD1 (5 bases). Trimming took off 7 bases at V and 2 bases at J, with 12 bases between the two ends. The CDR3 loop spans 14 amino acids. Germline CDR1 reads MNHEY; CDR2 reads SMNVEV (reference sequence). The CDR3 DNA sequence: TGTGCCAGCAAGTCAGGGTGGGGCAATCAGCCCCAGCATTTT. It encodes CASKSGWGNQPQHF.

The sample holds many counts of this clonotype. The CDR3 sequence is CASSGGQGTGELFF. Written as DNA, the CDR3 is TGCGCCAGCAGCGGCGGACAGGGAACCGGGGAGCTGTTTTTT. J is TRBJ2-2 and V is TRBV5-1; 8 nucleotides line up with TRBD1. CDR1 is SGHRS and CDR2 is YFSETQ in the germline V gene. This CDR3 is built from 14 residues. The J segment lost 5 bases and the V segment lost 4 bases, leaving 4 bases of the junction unmatched. The variable domain in full, with the rest retrieved from reference TRBV5-1 and TRBJ2-2, is KAGVTQTPRYLIKTRGQQVTLSCSPISGHRSVSWYQQTPGQGLQFLFEYFSETQRNKGNFPGRFSGRQFSNSRSEMNVSTLELGDSALYLCASSGGQGTGELFFGEGSRLTVL.

This clonotype was detected ten times or more. The genes are TRBV28 and TRBJ2-7; 9 positions match TRBD2. CDR3 length equals 13 residues. Germline loops: CDR1 MDHEN, CDR2 SYDVKM. V was clipped by 10 bases and J by 0 bases; unmatched bases: 4. The DNA for the CDR3 is TGTGCCACCCTTAGCGGGAGCTCCTACGAGCAGTACTTC. It encodes CATLSGSSYEQYF.

This clonotype was detected many times. The chain is built from TRBV12-3 or TRBV12-4 and TRBJ2-5; 12 nucleotides match TRBD2. The length of the CDR3 is 16 residues. V was pared by 4 bases and J by 1 base, with 4 bases of the junction left unmatched. The CDR3 loop is CASSSLAGGLQETQYF. CDR3 DNA: TGTGCCAGCAGTTCGCTAGCGGGAGGGCTCCAAGAGACCCAGTACTTC.

This clonotype was counted ten times or more. The chain is built from TRBV5-6 and TRBJ2-2, with D unresolved. CDR1 and CDR2 (germline): SGHDT, YYEEEE. The CDR3 length is 15 residues. V lost 4 bases and J lost 6, with 16 bases in between. The CDR3 loop reads CASSAEPRVSGELFF. DNA for the CDR3: TGTGCCAGCAGCGCAGAGCCAAGGGTTTCCGGGGAGCTGTTTTTT.

At least ten counts were recorded for this clonotype. The rearrangement links TRBV5-1 to TRBJ2-7; TRBD1 agrees at 11 bases. Germline V gives CDR1 SGHRS, CDR2 YFSETQ. The CDR3 totals 15 residues. V lost 0 bases to trimming and J lost 5 bases; unmatched junction nucleotides: 4. This chain's CDR3 is CASSLEGTGGHEQYF. The CDR3 coding sequence is TGCGCCAGCAGCTTGGAGGGGACAGGGGGTCACGAGCAGTACTTC.

This clonotype showed up many times. The chain is built from TRBV4-2 and TRBJ1-1; D gene ambiguous. Germline CDR1 is LGHNA and CDR2 is YNFKEQ. This CDR3 has 15 residues. V lost 0 bases to trimming and J lost 5 bases, with 13 bases between them. CDR3 DNA: TGTGCCAGCAGCCAAGATCATAGGGAGGGTACTGAAGCTTTCTTT. It encodes CASSQDHREGTEAFF.

The sample holds many counts of this clonotype. The J gene is TRBJ2-5, the V gene TRBV24-1, with 13 bases that match TRBD2. Unmatched junction bases numbered 9, after V lost 6 bases and J lost 0 bases. CDR3 length: 18 residues. Germline CDR1 and CDR2: KGHDR and SFDVKD. The CDR3 reads CATSSTTSGRGDQETQYF. DNA of the CDR3: TGTGCCACCAGTTCCACTACTAGCGGGAGGGGGGACCAAGAGACCCAGTACTTC.

Ten or more counts support this clonotype. This chain joins TRBV20-1 and TRBJ1-4, with D perhaps TRBD1 (5 bases). The CDR3 loop spans 15 amino acids. V lost 4 bases and J 0 bases, leaving 12 bases between the germline ends. The germline V gene has CDR1 DFQATT and CDR2 SNEGSKA (reference sequence). CDR3 in amino acids: CSATLTATTNEKLFF. The CDR3 bases are TGCAGTGCTACCTTGACAGCTACAACTAATGAAAAACTGTTTTTT.

This chain uses TRBV10-3 with TRBJ2-7, with D possibly being TRBD1 (5 bases). There are 12 residues in the CDR3. V shed 7 bases and J shed 5 bases, with 12 bases lying between them. Per germline, CDR1 ENHRY and CDR2 SYGVKD. Here the CDR3 reads CAIMAGQDEQYF. The CDR3 DNA reads TGTGCCATCATGGCAGGGCAAGACGAGCAGTACTTC.

The V and J genes are TRBV4-3 and TRBJ2-3; D may be TRBD1 (6 bases). CDR1 is LGHNA, CDR2 YSLEER, per germline. The CDR3 is 15 residues long. Trimming stripped 5 bases from V and 2 bases from J, with 14 bases between. CDR3 in amino acids: CASSVQGMPTDTQYF. CDR3 nucleotide sequence: TGCGCCAGCAGCGTCCAGGGGATGCCCACAGATACGCAGTATTTT.

This clonotype was seen many times. The chain links TRBV2 to TRBJ2-7; D remains ambiguous. V lost 4 bases, J lost 5 bases, and 6 bases lay in between. This CDR3 region has 11 residues. The germline CDR1 and CDR2 sequences are SNHLY and FYNNEI. The DNA for the CDR3 is TGTGCCAGCAGTGGACGGCACGAGCAGTACTTC. Protein: CASSGRHEQYF.

This clonotype occurred many times. The chain has TRBV6-5 and TRBJ1-5, with no clear D. V lost 5 bases, J lost 0 bases, and 11 bases lay in between. The CDR3 extends over 15 amino acids. From germline, CDR1 is MNHEY and CDR2 SVGAGI. The CDR3 spells CASSTDSNSNQPQHF. For the CDR3, the DNA is TGTGCCAGCAGTACTGACTCAAATAGCAATCAGCCCCAGCATTTT.

This clonotype was counted ten times or more. V usage is TRBV3-1 and J usage is TRBJ2-3; 9 positions agree with TRBD1. CDR1 is LGHDT, CDR2 YNNKEL, per germline (reference sequence). CDR3 length equals 15 residues. With V trimmed by 4 bases and J by 4 bases, 6 bases remained unmatched. As DNA, the CDR3 is TGTGCCAGCAGCCGGGGACAGGGACCCCCAGATACGCAGTATTTT. Its translation is CASSRGQGPPDTQYF.

This clonotype was observed many times. The chain couples TRBV21-1 to TRBJ1-1. TRBV21-1 is termed a pseudogene. The CDR3 contains 16 residues. Written as DNA, the CDR3 is TGTGCCAGCAGCAAATGGGGAGACAAACCGAACACTGAAGCTTTCTTT. Protein sequence: CASSKWGDKPNTEAFF.

This clonotype was seen at least ten times. The chain combines TRBV18 with TRBJ2-5; D gene unclear. This CDR3 region has 12 residues. The V end lost 3 bases, the J end lost 4 bases, and 6 bases lay between the germline ends. Per the germline V gene, CDR1 is KGHSH and CDR2 is LQKENI. CDR3 in amino acids: CASSPVGETQYF. The CDR3 nucleotides read TGTGCCAGCTCACCGGTGGGAGAGACCCAGTACTTC.

The rearrangement uses TRBV20-1 and TRBJ1-5; maybe TRBD1 (6 bases). The CDR3 is 14 residues long. Per the germline V gene, CDR1 is DFQATT and CDR2 is SNEGSKA (reference sequence). V was clipped by 0 bases and J by 3 bases, with 9 bases between them. Here the CDR3 reads CSARDNRDNQPQHF. CDR3 in DNA: TGCAGTGCTAGAGATAACAGGGACAATCAGCCCCAGCATTTT.

This clonotype has at least ten counts. The rearrangement uses TRBV5-1 and TRBJ1-1; D unresolved. The CDR3 has 14 amino acids. Germline assignment: CDR1 SGHRS and CDR2 YFSETQ. Trimming stripped 5 bases from V and 0 bases from J, with 11 bases between. The CDR3 nucleotides read TGCGCCAGCAGAGTTGAGTGGTTGAACACTGAAGCTTTCTTT. Translated: CASRVEWLNTEAFF.

This clonotype was seen repeatedly, ten times or more. The chain has TRBV20-1 and TRBJ2-4; D uncertain. The CDR3 consists of 14 residues. Germline V gene data show CDR1 as DFQATT and CDR2 as SNEGSKA (reference sequence). The V and J ends lost 0 bases and 5 bases respectively, with 11 bases between them. The CDR3 DNA sequence: TGCAGTGCTAGAGATCGGGTAGTCCAAAACATTCAGTACTTC. Protein sequence: CSARDRVVQNIQYF.

This clonotype was picked up many times. J is TRBJ2-3 and V is TRBV20-1, with D possibly matching TRBD1 (5 bases). From germline, CDR1 is DFQATT and CDR2 SNEGSKA (reference sequence). The CDR3 sequence is 18 residues long. Trimming shortened V by 1 base and J by 0 bases, and 20 bases separated the two germline ends. DNA of the CDR3: TGCAGTGCTAGAGTCCGCAGGGCCCGAATCACGAGCACAGATACGCAGTATTTT. The encoded protein is CSARVRRARITSTDTQYF.

This clonotype has at least ten counts. The chain carries TRBV29-1 and TRBJ2-7, with D possibly being TRBD2 (5 bases). Trimming removed 1 base at V and 5 bases at J, with 18 bases between. Germline CDR1 reads SQVTM; CDR2 reads ANQGSEA. The CDR3 is 15 amino acids. The DNA of the CDR3 is TGCAGCGTTGAAGGGGGAAGCGGAAGGTTCCACGAGCAGTACTTC. It codes for CSVEGGSGRFHEQYF.

This clonotype was counted many times. The chain recombines TRBV11-2 with TRBJ2-7; the match to TRBD2 covers 8 bases. V was clipped by 5 bases and J by 2 bases; unmatched bases: 8. CDR1 and CDR2 (germline): SGHAT, FQNNGV. The length of the CDR3 is 15 residues. CDR3 bases: TGTGCCAGCAGCCCCGGGCGGGGGGCCGCCTACGAGCAGTACTTC. Its translation: CASSPGRGAAYEQYF.

Many counts were recorded for this clonotype. The V call is TRBV4-2, the J call TRBJ1-5, with D tentatively TRBD1 (5 bases). CDR1 is LGHNA, CDR2 YNFKEQ, per germline. The CDR3 spans 15 residues. The germline V and J ends were trimmed by 3 bases and 2 bases, with 11 bases remaining between them. CDR3 bases: TGTGCCAGCAGCCAGGGGAGAGGGGGCAATCAGCCCCAGCATTTT. Amino acid sequence: CASSQGRGGNQPQHF.

This clonotype occurred many times. The gene calls are TRBV10-2 and TRBJ2-2; 8 positions match TRBD2. The germline V gene has CDR1 WSHSY and CDR2 SAAADI. V shed 6 bases and J 4 bases; nucleotides not matched to a gene: 10. This CDR3 has 16 residues. The chain's CDR3 is CASSRSAGGTTGELFF. As DNA, the CDR3 is TGCGCCAGCAGCCGCTCGGCGGGAGGCACCACCGGGGAGCTGTTTTTT.

This clonotype was detected ten times or more. The V and J genes are TRBV12-3 or TRBV12-4 and TRBJ2-2, with TRBD1 identical over 12 bases. J gave up 2 bases and V 3 bases, and 1 base lay outside the gene matches. This CDR3 is built from 16 residues. Here the CDR3 DNA reads TGTGCCAGCAGTTTCGGGACAGGGGGCAACACCGGGGAGCTGTTTTTT. Translation gives CASSFGTGGNTGELFF.

There are many counts of this clonotype. The chain employs TRBV20-1 and TRBJ1-6; unclear D gene. Trimming removed 0 bases at V and 6 bases at J, with 9 bases between. Germline V gives CDR1 DFQATT, CDR2 SNEGSKA (reference sequence). The CDR3 length is 14 residues. The CDR3 loop reads CSARDLQINSPLHF. Here the CDR3 DNA reads TGCAGTGCTAGAGATTTGCAGATTAATTCACCCCTCCACTTT.

This clonotype was counted at least ten times. The chain carries TRBV6-5 and TRBJ2-3; unclear D gene. The CDR3 totals 17 residues. CDR1 MNHEY and CDR2 SVGAGI come from the germline V gene. The V gene lost 0 bases and the J gene lost 0 bases, with 13 bases spanning the gap. The CDR3 reads CASSYSIGRSSTDTQYF. Here the CDR3 DNA reads TGTGCCAGCAGTTACTCGATAGGCCGCTCTAGCACAGATACGCAGTATTTT.

This clonotype appeared many times. The V gene is TRBV25-1, the J gene TRBJ1-3; D might be TRBD1 (5 bases). V was shortened by 6 bases and J by 0 bases, with 9 bases between the two germline ends. This CDR3 spans 14 amino acids. From germline, CDR1 is MGHDK and CDR2 SYGVNS. The CDR3 DNA sequence: TGTGCCAGCAGAGGGGAGTTCTCTGGAAACACCATATATTTT. Protein product: CASRGEFSGNTIYF.

At least ten counts were recorded for this clonotype. V is TRBV20-1 and J is TRBJ1-1; D remains ambiguous. The CDR3 is 12 residues long. The V end lost 7 bases, the J end lost 1 base, and 10 bases lay between the germline ends. CDR1 DFQATT and CDR2 SNEGSKA come from the germline V gene (reference sequence). CDR3 sequence reads: CSGVGRNTEAFF. DNA of the CDR3: TGCAGTGGGGTGGGGAGGAACACTGAAGCTTTCTTT.

The chain has TRBV11-2 and TRBJ1-2; the D gene is possibly TRBD1 (6 bases). V was trimmed by 7 bases and J by 6 bases, leaving 18 bases between them. The length of the CDR3 is 14 residues. Germline V lookup: CDR1 SGHAT, CDR2 FQNNGV. The chain's CDR3 is CASISLRGKNGYTF. Written as DNA, the CDR3 is TGTGCCAGCATCTCCCTCAGGGGTAAGAATGGCTACACCTTC.

J is TRBJ1-5 and V is TRBV19, with a possible D match to TRBD1 (5 bases). The V gene lost 3 bases and the J gene lost 7 bases, with 16 bases spanning the gap. The germline V gene has CDR1 LNHDA and CDR2 SQIVND (reference sequence). The CDR3 totals 15 residues. The CDR3 loop is CASSMRGVLWQPQHF. The CDR3 DNA is TGTGCCAGTAGTATGCGGGGGGTATTATGGCAGCCCCAGCATTTT.